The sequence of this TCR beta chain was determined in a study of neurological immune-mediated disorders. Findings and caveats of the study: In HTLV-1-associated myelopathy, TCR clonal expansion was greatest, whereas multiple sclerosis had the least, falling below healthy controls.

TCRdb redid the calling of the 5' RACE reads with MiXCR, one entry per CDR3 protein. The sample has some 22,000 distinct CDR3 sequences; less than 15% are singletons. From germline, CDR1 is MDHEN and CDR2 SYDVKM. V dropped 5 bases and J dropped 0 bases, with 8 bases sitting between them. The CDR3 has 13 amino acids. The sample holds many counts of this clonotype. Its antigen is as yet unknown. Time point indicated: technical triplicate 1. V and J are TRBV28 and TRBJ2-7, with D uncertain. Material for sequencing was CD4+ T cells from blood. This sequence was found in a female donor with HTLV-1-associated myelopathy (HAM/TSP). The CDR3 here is CASSGDSSYEQYF. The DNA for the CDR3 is TGTGCCAGCAGTGGGGATAGCTCCTACGAGCAGTACTTC.